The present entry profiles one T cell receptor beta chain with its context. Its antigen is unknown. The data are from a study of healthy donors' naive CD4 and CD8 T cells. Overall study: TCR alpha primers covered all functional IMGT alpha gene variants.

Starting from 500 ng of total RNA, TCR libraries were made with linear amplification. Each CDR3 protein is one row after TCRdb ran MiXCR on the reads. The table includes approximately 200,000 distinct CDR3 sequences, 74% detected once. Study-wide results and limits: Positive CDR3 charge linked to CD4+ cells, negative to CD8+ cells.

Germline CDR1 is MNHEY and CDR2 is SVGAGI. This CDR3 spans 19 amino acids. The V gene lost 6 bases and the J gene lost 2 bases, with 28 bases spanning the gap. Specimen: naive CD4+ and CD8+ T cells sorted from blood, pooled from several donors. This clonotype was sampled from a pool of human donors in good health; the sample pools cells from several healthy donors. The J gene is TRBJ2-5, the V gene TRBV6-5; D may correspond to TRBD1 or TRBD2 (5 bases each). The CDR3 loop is CASSRTPSFSVGAQETQYF. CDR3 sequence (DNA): TGTGCCAGCAGCCGTACCCCGTCTTTTTCGGTCGGGGCACAAGAGACCCAGTACTTC.